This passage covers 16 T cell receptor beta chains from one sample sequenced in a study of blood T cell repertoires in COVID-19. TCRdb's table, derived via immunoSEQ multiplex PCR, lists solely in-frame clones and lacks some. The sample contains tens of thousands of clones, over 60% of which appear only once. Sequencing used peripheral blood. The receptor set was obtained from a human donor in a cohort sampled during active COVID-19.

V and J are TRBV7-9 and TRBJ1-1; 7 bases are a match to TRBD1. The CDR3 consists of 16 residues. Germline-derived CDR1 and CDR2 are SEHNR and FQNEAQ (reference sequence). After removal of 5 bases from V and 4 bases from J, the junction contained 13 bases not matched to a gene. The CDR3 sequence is CASSRQGMTVGTEAFF. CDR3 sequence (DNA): TGTGCCAGCAGCCGACAGGGAATGACGGTTGGCACTGAAGCTTTCTTT.

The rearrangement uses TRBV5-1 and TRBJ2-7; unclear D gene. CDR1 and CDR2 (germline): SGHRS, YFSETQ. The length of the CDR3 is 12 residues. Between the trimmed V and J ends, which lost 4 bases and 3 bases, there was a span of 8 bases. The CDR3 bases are TGCGCCAGCAGCCTCACTAACTACGAGCAGTACTTC. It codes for CASSLTNYEQYF.

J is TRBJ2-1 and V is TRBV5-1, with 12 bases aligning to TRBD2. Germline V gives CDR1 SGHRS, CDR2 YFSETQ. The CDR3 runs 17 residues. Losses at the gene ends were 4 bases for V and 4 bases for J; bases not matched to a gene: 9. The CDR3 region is CASSLTATSGGYNEQFF. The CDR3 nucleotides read TGCGCCAGCAGCCTAACAGCGACTAGCGGGGGTTACAATGAGCAGTTCTTC.

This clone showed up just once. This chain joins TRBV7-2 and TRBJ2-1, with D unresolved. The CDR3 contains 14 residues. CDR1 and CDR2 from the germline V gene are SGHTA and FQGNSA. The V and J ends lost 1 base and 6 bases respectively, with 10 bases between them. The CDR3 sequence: CASSLDFIVNEQFF. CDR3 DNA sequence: TGTGCCAGCAGCTTAGATTTTATAGTCAATGAGCAGTTCTTC.

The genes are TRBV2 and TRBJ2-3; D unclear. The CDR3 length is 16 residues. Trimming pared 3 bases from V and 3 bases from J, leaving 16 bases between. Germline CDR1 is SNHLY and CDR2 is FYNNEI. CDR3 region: CASSDGLARTTDTQYF. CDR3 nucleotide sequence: TGTGCCAGCAGTGACGGTCTCGCCCGCACGACAGATACGCAGTATTTT.

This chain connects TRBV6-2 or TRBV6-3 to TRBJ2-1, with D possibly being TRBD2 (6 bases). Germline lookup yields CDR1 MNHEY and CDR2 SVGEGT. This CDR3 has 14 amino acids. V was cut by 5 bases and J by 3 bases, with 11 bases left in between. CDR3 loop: CASSIGGVYNEQFF. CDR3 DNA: TGTGCCAGCAGTATCGGCGGGGTCTACAATGAGCAGTTCTTC.

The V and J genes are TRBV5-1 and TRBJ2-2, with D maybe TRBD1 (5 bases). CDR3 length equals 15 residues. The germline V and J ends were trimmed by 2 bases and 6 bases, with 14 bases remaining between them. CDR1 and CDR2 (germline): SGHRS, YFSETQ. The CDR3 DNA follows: TGCGCCAGCAGCTTTTTCTCCCAGGGATCCGGGGAGCTGTTTTTT. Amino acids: CASSFFSQGSGELFF.

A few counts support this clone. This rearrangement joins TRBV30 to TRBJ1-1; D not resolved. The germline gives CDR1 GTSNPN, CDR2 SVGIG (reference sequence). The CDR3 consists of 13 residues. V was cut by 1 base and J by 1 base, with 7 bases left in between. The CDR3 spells CAWSGNRNTEAFF. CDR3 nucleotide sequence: TGTGCCTGGAGTGGAAATAGGAACACTGAAGCTTTCTTT.

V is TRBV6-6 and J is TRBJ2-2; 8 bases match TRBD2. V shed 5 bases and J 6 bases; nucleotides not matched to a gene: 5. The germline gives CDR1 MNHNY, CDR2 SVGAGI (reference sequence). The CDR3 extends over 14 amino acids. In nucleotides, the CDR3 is TGTGCCAGCAGTGATAGCGGGGTTTCCGGGGAGCTGTTTTTT. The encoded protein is CASSDSGVSGELFF.

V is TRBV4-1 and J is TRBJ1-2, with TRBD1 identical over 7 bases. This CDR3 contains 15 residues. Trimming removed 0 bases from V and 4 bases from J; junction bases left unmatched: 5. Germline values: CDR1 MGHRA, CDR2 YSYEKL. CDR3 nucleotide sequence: TGCGCCAGCAGCCAAGAGGAGGGACAGCCCTATGGCTACACCTTC. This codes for CASSQEEGQPYGYTF.

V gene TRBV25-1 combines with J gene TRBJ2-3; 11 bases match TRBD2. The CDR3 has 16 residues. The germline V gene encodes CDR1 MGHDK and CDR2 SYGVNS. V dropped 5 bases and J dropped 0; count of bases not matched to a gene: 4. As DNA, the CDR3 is TGTGCCAGCAGTTCCGGGACTAGCGGAAGCACAGATACGCAGTATTTT. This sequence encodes CASSSGTSGSTDTQYF.

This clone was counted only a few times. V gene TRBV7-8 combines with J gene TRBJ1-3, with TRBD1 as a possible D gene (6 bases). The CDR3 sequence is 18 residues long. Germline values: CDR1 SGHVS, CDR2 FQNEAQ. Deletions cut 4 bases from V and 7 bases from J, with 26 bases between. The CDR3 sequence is CASSSNKILGTMGNTIYF. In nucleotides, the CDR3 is TGTGCCAGCAGCTCCAACAAAATACTCGGGACAATGGGGAACACCATATATTTT.

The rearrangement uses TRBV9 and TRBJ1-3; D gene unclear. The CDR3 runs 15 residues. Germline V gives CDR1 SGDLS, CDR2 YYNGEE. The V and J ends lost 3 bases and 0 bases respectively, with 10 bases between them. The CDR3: CASSAPGSSGNTIYF. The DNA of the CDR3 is TGTGCCAGCAGCGCTCCCGGGAGCTCTGGAAACACCATATATTTT.

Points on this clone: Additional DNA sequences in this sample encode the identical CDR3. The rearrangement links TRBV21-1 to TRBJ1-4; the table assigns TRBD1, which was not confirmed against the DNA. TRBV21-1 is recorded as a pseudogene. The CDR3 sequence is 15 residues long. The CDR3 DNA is TGTGCCAGCAGCAAAGAGACAGGAAATAATGAAAAACTGTTTTTT. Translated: CASSKETGNNEKLFF.

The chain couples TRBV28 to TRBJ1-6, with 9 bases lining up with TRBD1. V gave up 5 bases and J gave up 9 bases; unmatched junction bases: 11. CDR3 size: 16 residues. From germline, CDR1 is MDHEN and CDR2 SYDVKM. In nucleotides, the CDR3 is TGTGCCAGCAGTCCATCACAGGGGGCCGTGGGTTCACCCCTCCACTTT. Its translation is CASSPSQGAVGSPLHF.

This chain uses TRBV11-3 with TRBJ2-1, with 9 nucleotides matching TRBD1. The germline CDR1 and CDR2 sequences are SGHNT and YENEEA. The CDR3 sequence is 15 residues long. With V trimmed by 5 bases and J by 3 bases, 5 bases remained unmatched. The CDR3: CASSTGQGYYNEQFF. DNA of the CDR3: TGTGCCAGCAGCACCGGACAGGGGTACTACAATGAGCAGTTCTTC.